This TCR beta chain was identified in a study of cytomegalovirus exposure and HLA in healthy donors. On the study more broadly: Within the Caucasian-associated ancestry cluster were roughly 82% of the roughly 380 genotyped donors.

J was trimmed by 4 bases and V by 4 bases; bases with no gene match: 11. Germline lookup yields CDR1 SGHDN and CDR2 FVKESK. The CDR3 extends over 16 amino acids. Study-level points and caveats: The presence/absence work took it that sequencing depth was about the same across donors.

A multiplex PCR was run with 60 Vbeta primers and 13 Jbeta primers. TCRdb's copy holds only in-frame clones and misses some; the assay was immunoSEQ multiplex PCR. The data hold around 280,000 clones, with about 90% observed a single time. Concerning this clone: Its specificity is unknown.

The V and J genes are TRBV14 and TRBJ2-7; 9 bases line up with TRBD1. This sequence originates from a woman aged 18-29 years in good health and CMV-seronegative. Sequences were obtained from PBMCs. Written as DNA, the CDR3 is TGTGCCAGCAGCCCAAGGATCACAGGGGGCTGGTACGAGCAGTACTTC. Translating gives CASSPRITGGWYEQYF.